This T cell receptor (beta chain) was identified in a study of blood T cell repertoires in COVID-19. Study information: Sources were T cells, B-cell-depleted T cells, or PBMCs; the material itself was cDNA or gDNA.

Looked up from germline, CDR1 is MNHEY and CDR2 is SVGEGT. The CDR3 runs 12 residues. Deletions cut 6 bases from V and 1 base from J, with 6 bases between. Sequencing was performed with immunoSEQ multiplex PCR; in TCRdb, only in-frame clones are kept and a portion is missing. The sample records approximately 200,000 clones, about 90% being singletons. This study enrolled people aged 18 to 89 from 24 US geographic areas. Cohorts were based on clinical histories the participants reported. In Cohort 3, a recovered donor had either two negative PCRs, clearance, or symptom resolution. Sequenced: PBMCs or T cells enriched from blood (not recorded which). The receptor was isolated from a woman aged 25 to 39 who had recovered from COVID-19. This sequence joins TRBV6-2 or TRBV6-3 and TRBJ1-1, with D unresolved. CDR3 protein: CASSRQNTEAFF. In DNA, the CDR3 is TGTGCCAGCAGCCGACAGAACACTGAAGCTTTCTTT.